Shown below are 4 T cell receptor beta chains from a single sample sequenced in a study of patients and donors after allogeneic stem cell transplantation. MiXCR was run by TCRdb on the RT-PCR reads, yielding one entry per CDR3 protein. Among approximately 12,000 distinct CDR3 sequences, 20% to 25% were seen once, and the ten largest hold about half. Specimen: blood, either unsorted or a sorted T cell fraction (not recorded which). These TCRs come from a human donor who was either an allogeneic HSCT recipient or a stem cell or donor lymphocyte infusion donor (not recorded which). It is not recorded whose cells these are; they may come from a transplant donor.

The genes are TRBV4-3 and TRBJ1-1, with D unclear. With 0 bases removed from V and 1 base from J, the gap between germline ends came to 3 bases. The germline V gene encodes CDR1 LGHNA and CDR2 YSLEER. The CDR3 is 13 amino acids. CDR3 DNA: TGCGCCAGCAGCCAAGAGACGAACACTGAAGCTTTCTTT. Residues: CASSQETNTEAFF.

The chain has TRBV4-1 and TRBJ1-5, with TRBD1 matching over 9 bases. Germline V gene lookup returns CDR1 MGHRA and CDR2 YSYEKL. V shed 5 bases, J shed 4 bases, and the junction held 12 bases outside the gene matches. The CDR3 has 17 residues. The CDR3 coding sequence is TGCGCCAGCAGCAAAAGACAGGGGGACGTCTTAAATCAGCCCCAGCATTTT. This gives the protein CASSKRQGDVLNQPQHF.

The sample holds a few counts of this clonotype. The J gene is TRBJ2-1, the V gene TRBV2; 10 bases are shared with TRBD2. The germline V gene has CDR1 SNHLY and CDR2 FYNNEI. The CDR3 extends over 16 amino acids. V trimming: 4 bases; J trimming: 1 base; junction bases outside the gene matches: 4. CDR3 loop: CASSASGRGSYNEQFF. The CDR3 nucleotides read TGTGCCAGCAGTGCCAGCGGGAGGGGATCCTACAATGAGCAGTTCTTC. The complete variable domain, with remaining parts taken from reference TRBV2 and TRBJ2-1, reads EPEVTQTPSHQVTQMGQEVILRCVPISNHLYFYWYRQILGQKVEFLVSFYNNEISEKSEIFDDQFSVERPDGSNFTLKIRSTKLEDSAMYFCASSASGRGSYNEQFFGPGTRLTVL.

Only a few counts were recorded for this clonotype. The rearrangement uses TRBV11-1 and TRBJ1-1; D remains unclear. The CDR3 contains 16 residues. V lost 1 base and J lost 1, with 13 bases in between. Germline V lookup: CDR1 SGHAT, CDR2 FQDESV (reference sequence). Written as DNA, the CDR3 is TGTGCCAGCAGCTTAGATTCAGAACTTCCGAACACTGAAGCTTTCTTT. This sequence encodes CASSLDSELPNTEAFF.